These 9 T cell receptor beta chains were sequenced from one sample in a study of control samples from healthy donors and cancer patients. Here immunoSEQ multiplex PCR was the method, and the copy in TCRdb shows in-frame clones only, minus some. The sample has 150,000 or so clones, approximately 94% seen once. Sequenced: blood. The receptors were sampled from a man aged 40-49 years in good health.

This clone showed up just once. This chain links TRBV15 with TRBJ2-7; D may match TRBD1 or TRBD2 (5 bases each). Trimming shortened V by 0 bases and J by 5 bases, and 14 bases separated the two germline ends. Germline V lookup: CDR1 LNHNV, CDR2 YYDKDF (reference sequence). The CDR3 has 15 amino acids. In DNA form, the CDR3 reads TGTGCCACCAGCAGAGATCGGGGCAGGAATGACGAGCAGTACTTC. Protein product: CATSRDRGRNDEQYF.

The genes are TRBV2 and TRBJ1-2; a possible D gene is TRBD1 (6 bases). CDR3 size: 12 residues. V dropped 5 bases and J dropped 4 bases, with 8 bases sitting between them. Germline loops: CDR1 SNHLY, CDR2 FYNNEI. CDR3 residues: CASSKDSYGYTF. The CDR3 bases are TGTGCCAGCAGTAAGGACAGCTATGGCTACACCTTC. Based on the CDR3 plus reference TRBV2 and TRBJ1-2, the full variable domain is EPEVTQTPSHQVTQMGQEVILRCVPISNHLYFYWYRQILGQKVEFLVSFYNNEISEKSEIFDDQFSVERPDGSNFTLKIRSTKLEDSAMYFCASSKDSYGYTFGSGTRLTVV.

The gene calls are TRBV10-1 and TRBJ2-1; D is possibly TRBD1 or TRBD2 (5 bases each). The CDR3 sequence is 13 residues long. Trimming removed 8 bases at V and 1 base at J, with 9 bases between. CDR1 is WNHNN, CDR2 SYGVQD, per germline (reference sequence). The CDR3 region has the DNA TGCGCCAGCGGGGGACCTTCCTACAATGAGCAGTTCTTC. Its protein is CASGGPSYNEQFF.

This clone was found a few times. V is TRBV7-3 and J is TRBJ2-6; the D gene could be TRBD1 or TRBD2 (6 bases each). V was shortened by 5 bases and J by 0 bases, with 14 bases between the two germline ends. CDR1 is SGHTA, CDR2 FQGTGA, per germline. The CDR3 contains 17 residues. The CDR3 sequence is CASSAQGLSSGANVLTF. DNA for the CDR3: TGTGCCAGCAGCGCACAGGGACTCTCCTCTGGGGCCAACGTCCTGACTTTC.

V and J are TRBV6-5 and TRBJ1-2, with D tentatively TRBD1 (6 bases). The CDR3 loop spans 10 amino acids. From germline, CDR1 is MNHEY and CDR2 SVGAGI. V gave up 8 bases and J gave up 13 bases, with 14 bases separating them. CDR3 DNA: TGTGCCAGCGGAGATTTCAGGGGCACCTTC. Translated: CASGDFRGTF.

The chain joins TRBV9 to TRBJ1-5, with a possible D match to TRBD1 (6 bases). This CDR3 contains 14 residues. V was shortened by 0 bases and J by 4 bases, with 8 bases between the two germline ends. The germline CDR1 and CDR2 sequences are SGDLS and YYNGEE. CDR3 in amino acids: CASSVEDSNQPQHF. DNA of the CDR3: TGTGCCAGCAGCGTAGAGGACAGTAATCAGCCCCAGCATTTT.

V and J are TRBV6-6 and TRBJ1-4; D perhaps matches TRBD1 (6 bases). CDR3 length equals 15 residues. V gave up 2 bases and J gave up 6 bases, with 13 bases separating them. Germline V CDR1 and CDR2: MNHNY, SVGAGI (reference sequence). The CDR3 here is CASSYDGGLYEKLFF. The DNA for the CDR3 is TGTGCCAGCAGTTACGATGGGGGCTTGTATGAAAAACTGTTTTTT.

The chain combines TRBV27 with TRBJ2-2; no clear D. The V and J ends lost 5 bases and 2 bases respectively, with 6 bases between them. The CDR3 is made up of 13 amino acids. In germline, CDR1 is MNHEY, CDR2 SMNVEV (reference sequence). CDR3 in amino acids: CASSETNTGELFF. The CDR3, as DNA: TGTGCCAGCAGTGAGACTAACACCGGGGAGCTGTTTTTT.

This chain links TRBV4-3 with TRBJ2-2; no definite D call. The CDR3 spans 15 residues. V lost 0 bases and J lost 7, with 12 bases in between. The germline V gene encodes CDR1 LGHNA and CDR2 YSLEER. For the CDR3, the DNA is TGCGCCAGCAGCCAAGATGTAAATCTCGTCGGGGAGCTGTTTTTT. It encodes CASSQDVNLVGELFF.